The rows below give T cell receptor beta chains drawn from one sample of a study of blood T cells in healthy people across ages. Using its own MiXCR run on the 5' RACE reads, TCRdb lists one record per CDR3 protein. The sample records 550,000 to 700,000 distinct CDR3 sequences, roughly 29% being singletons. The sample consisted of blood. These receptors all come from a woman in her 70s in good health. CDR3s include the opening cysteine and the closing phenylalanine or tryptophan. A D gene is named only where the DNA matches it firmly. A clone size is listed for some rows: how often the clone was seen (once, few, many), or a class if it is expanded.

.	TRBV20-1	15	TRBJ2-6	.	TGCAGTGCCTCAAGGCGGGGAACTGGGGCCAACGTCCTGACTTTC	CSASRRGTGANVLTF
.	TRBV29-1	11	TRBJ2-1	.	TGCAGCGTTGCCGGGCAGGGGAAGGTGTTCTTC	CSVAGQGKVFF
few	TRBV5-1	14	TRBJ1-1	.	TGCGCCAGCAGCTACGGACTAATGAACACTGAAGCTTTCTTT	CASSYGLMNTEAFF
.	TRBV29-1	13	TRBJ1-1	TRBD1	TGCAGCGCTCAACCAGGGGGATTCACTGAAGCTTTCTTT	CSAQPGGFTEAFF
.	TRBV7-2	16	TRBJ2-3	.	TGTGCCAGCAGCCCCGTGATAGCGCCTAGCACAGATACGCAGTATTTT	CASSPVIAPSTDTQYF
.	TRBV20-1	15	TRBJ2-3	.	TGCAGTGCCATAAGTGTGGAGCGCAGCACAGATACGCAGTATTTT	CSAISVERSTDTQYF
few	TRBV20-1	14	TRBJ1-5	.	TGCAGTGCTAGGGCGCGGACCGGGGATCAGCCCCAGCATTTT	CSARARTGDQPQHF
.	TRBV6-1	14	TRBJ2-1	.	TGTGCCAGCAGTCACCTCAGGGAGTTCAATGAGCAGTTCTTC	CASSHLREFNEQFF
.	TRBV10-3	14	TRBJ2-3	TRBD1	TGTGCCATCAGTCCAGGGGGCGCCTTAGATACGCAGTATTTT	CAISPGGALDTQYF
.	TRBV7-2	14	TRBJ2-7	.	TGTGCCAGCAGCCCAGGGGGGTTGCGCTACGAGCAGTACTTC	CASSPGGLRYEQYF
.	TRBV7-2	15	TRBJ2-4	TRBD1	TGTGCCAGCAGCCTGACAGGGTTTGGGGGAAACATTCAGTACTTC	CASSLTGFGGNIQYF
.	TRBV4-2	15	TRBJ2-3	.	TGTGCCAGCAGAGGTAGGGCGGGGCTCACAGATACGCAGTATTTT	CASRGRAGLTDTQYF
.	TRBV5-1	15	TRBJ2-5	TRBD1	TGCGCCAGCAGCTTGGAGGGACAGGATCAAGAGACCCAGTACTTC	CASSLEGQDQETQYF
.	TRBV4-3	16	TRBJ1-2	.	TGCGCCAGCAGCCAAGATGCTGAATGGGGGGTAGACGGCTACACCTTC	CASSQDAEWGVDGYTF
.	TRBV11-2	16	TRBJ1-1	.	TGTGCCAGCAGCCTCCGTCGGGCTACAGAGAACACTGAAGCTTTCTTT	CASSLRRATENTEAFF
few	TRBV3-1	12	TRBJ2-3	.	TGTGCCAGCAGCCTGCAAGGAGATACGCAGTATTTT	CASSLQGDTQYF
few	TRBV29-1	13	TRBJ2-7	.	TGCAGCGTTGAAGTAGGCGTTGCCTACGAGCAGTACTTC	CSVEVGVAYEQYF
.	TRBV5-6	16	TRBJ2-4	.	TGTGCCAGCAGCACCAACAAGGACGCCGTCAAAAACATTCAGTACTTC	CASSTNKDAVKNIQYF
.	TRBV20-1	14	TRBJ1-3	.	TGCAGTCCTGGGCCGCCGGGGGCTGGAAACACCATATATTTT	CSPGPPGAGNTIYF
.	TRBV11-2	15	TRBJ2-2	TRBD2	TGTGCCAGCAGCCCAGCGGGAGAGCCCACCGGGGAGCTGTTTTTT	CASSPAGEPTGELFF
.	TRBV20-1	12	TRBJ1-5	.	TGCAGTGCTAGGAGACAGAATCAGCCCCAGCATTTT	CSARRQNQPQHF
once	TRBV5-4	14	TRBJ2-3	.	TGTGCCAGCAGCCCGGACCAAAGCACAGATACGCAGTATTTT	CASSPDQSTDTQYF
.	TRBV7-2	16	TRBJ2-3	TRBD2	TGTGCATCGGCGGCTAGCGGGGGGGCCCCCACAGATACGCAGTATTTT	CASAASGGAPTDTQYF
few	TRBV2	12	TRBJ2-4	.	TGTGCCAGCGGACTACACACCAGGGACGCTGTATTC	CASGLHTRDAVF
.	TRBV4-2	16	TRBJ2-5	TRBD2	TGTGCCAGCAGCAAAGGAGCCGGGACTACCCAAGAGACCCAGTACTTC	CASSKGAGTTQETQYF
few	TRBV9	14	TRBJ2-6	.	TGTGCCAGCAGCGGTTATATGGGGGCCAACGTCCTGACTTTC	CASSGYMGANVLTF
many	TRBV7-2	13	TRBJ2-7	.	TGTGCCAGCAGCTCCCAGGGGGGCTACGAGCAGTACTTC	CASSSQGGYEQYF
many	TRBV20-1	11	TRBJ1-2	.	TGCAGTGCCGAGAGATTGGGGGGCTACACCTTC	CSAERLGGYTF
.	TRBV6-2/TRBV6-3	15	TRBJ1-1	.	TGTGCCAGCAGTTCCGGAGGACGGAGAAGGACTGAAGCTTTCTTT	CASSSGGRRRTEAFF
.	TRBV3-1	15	TRBJ2-1	.	TGTGCCAGCAGCCGGGGGTCGAGCTCCTACAATGAGCAGTTCTTC	CASSRGSSSYNEQFF
.	TRBV12-3/TRBV12-4	17	TRBJ2-2	.	TGTGCCAGCAGTATCCTGCAAGGAGGTCCCCTCGGCGGGGAGCTGTTTTTT	CASSILQGGPLGGELFF
.	TRBV4-3	14	TRBJ1-4	.	TGCGCCAGCAGCCGTGACAGGCAAAATGAAAAACTGTTTTTT	CASSRDRQNEKLFF
few	TRBV7-2	15	TRBJ2-5	TRBD2	TGTGCCAGCAGCCGTTCAACGGGGGGGCGGGAGACCCAGTACTTC	CASSRSTGGRETQYF
.	TRBV7-9	16	TRBJ1-4	.	TGTGCCAGCAGCTTAGGGGGTGCCGGTGGTAATGAAAAACTGTTTTTT	CASSLGGAGGNEKLFF
.	TRBV20-1	14	TRBJ2-3	.	TGCAGTGCTAGAGAAGGGGGGGCCACAGATACGCAGTATTTT	CSAREGGATDTQYF
few	TRBV20-1	13	TRBJ2-4	.	TGCAGTGCCCAGTGGGTAGCCAAAAACATTCAGTACTTC	CSAQWVAKNIQYF
.	TRBV20-1	11	TRBJ2-5	.	TGCAGTGCCGCCACTAGAGAGACCCAGTACTTC	CSAATRETQYF
few	TRBV18	15	TRBJ2-5	.	TGTGCCAGCTCACCACCGCTCATGGGGGTTGAGACCCAGTACTTC	CASSPPLMGVETQYF
.	TRBV2	12	TRBJ2-7	.	TGTGCCAGCAGTGAGAACCACTACGAGCGGTACTTC	CASSENHYERYF
.	TRBV29-1	12	TRBJ2-5	.	TGCAGCGTTTGCTACGGCGGAGAAGCGGAGTACTTC	CSVCYGGEAEYF
.	TRBV12-3/TRBV12-4	14	TRBJ1-4	TRBD1	TGTGCCAGCAGTCATGACAGGGGTAATGAAAAACTGTTTTTT	CASSHDRGNEKLFF
few	TRBV9	15	TRBJ1-2	.	TGTGCCAGCAGCGTAGTGTTCAGGGAACACTATGGCTACACCTTC	CASSVVFREHYGYTF
.	TRBV7-2	12	TRBJ1-4	.	TGTGCCAGCAGCTTAAGGGAGGGGGAACTGTTTTTT	CASSLREGELFF
few	TRBV2	15	TRBJ2-1	TRBD2	TGTGCCAAAGGGGGAAGCGGGGGGACCTACAATGAGCAGTTCTTC	CAKGGSGGTYNEQFF
.	TRBV7-9	15	TRBJ1-2	TRBD1	TGTGCCAGCAGCTTAAGCGGACAGGGAAATCCTTGGTACACCTTC	CASSLSGQGNPWYTF
.	TRBV12-3/TRBV12-4	12	TRBJ2-5	.	TGTGCCGGCAGTTTAGAGCGGGAGACCCAGTACTTC	CAGSLERETQYF
few	TRBV7-2	15	TRBJ1-1	.	TGTGCCAGCAGCTTAGGGGACCGGGGAAACACTGAAGCTTTCTTT	CASSLGDRGNTEAFF
many	TRBV29-1	11	TRBJ2-5	TRBD2	TGCAGCGCCGGGGGGGAAGAGACCCAGTACTTC	CSAGGEETQYF
many	TRBV7-2	14	TRBJ2-7	TRBD2	TGTGCCAGCAGCCGCGGGACTAGCGGGTCCGACGAGTACTTC	CASSRGTSGSDEYF
.	TRBV5-1	14	TRBJ1-4	TRBD1	TGCGCCAGCAGCTTCCAGGGGGGGGTTGAAAAACTGTTTTTT	CASSFQGGVEKLFF
few	TRBV12-3/TRBV12-4	14	TRBJ2-5	.	TGTGCCAGCAGTTTACACCCTGGGGGGGAGACCCAGTACTTC	CASSLHPGGETQYF
few	TRBV5-5	14	TRBJ1-1	.	TGTGCCAGCAGCTTGGCCCCCGGAACTTATGAAGCTTTCTTT	CASSLAPGTYEAFF
.	TRBV5-1	15	TRBJ2-3	.	TGCGCCAGCAGCGAGACTCCGACTAGCACAGATACGCAGTATTTT	CASSETPTSTDTQYF